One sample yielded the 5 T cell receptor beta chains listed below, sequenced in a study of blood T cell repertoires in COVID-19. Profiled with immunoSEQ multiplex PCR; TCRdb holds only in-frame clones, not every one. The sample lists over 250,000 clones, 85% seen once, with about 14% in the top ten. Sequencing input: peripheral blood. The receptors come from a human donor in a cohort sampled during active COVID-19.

The CDR3 DNA reads TGTGCCAGCACCGAAGGGGAGCGGGAGATCTACAATGAGCAGTTCTTC. Protein: CASTEGEREIYNEQFF. The chain is built from TRBV21-1 and TRBJ2-1; the table's D call, TRBD2, was not checked against the DNA. TRBV21-1 is described as a pseudogene. This CDR3 contains 16 residues.

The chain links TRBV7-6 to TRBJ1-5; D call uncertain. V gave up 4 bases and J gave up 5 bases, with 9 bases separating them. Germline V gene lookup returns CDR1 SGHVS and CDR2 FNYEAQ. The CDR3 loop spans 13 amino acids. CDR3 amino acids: CASSSREDQPQHF. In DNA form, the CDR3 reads TGTGCCAGCAGCTCCCGGGAGGATCAGCCCCAGCATTTT.

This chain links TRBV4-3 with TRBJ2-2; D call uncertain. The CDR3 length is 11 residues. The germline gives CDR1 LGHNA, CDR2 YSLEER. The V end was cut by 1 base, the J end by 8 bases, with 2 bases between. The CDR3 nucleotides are TGCGCCAGCAGCCAAGCGGGGGAGCTGTTTTTT. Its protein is CASSQAGELFF.

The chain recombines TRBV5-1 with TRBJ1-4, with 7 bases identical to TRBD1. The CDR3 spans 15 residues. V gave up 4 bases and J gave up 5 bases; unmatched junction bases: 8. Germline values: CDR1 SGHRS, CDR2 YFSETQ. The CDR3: CASSLRQGRNEKLFF. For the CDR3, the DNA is TGCGCCAGCAGCCTTAGACAGGGCCGCAATGAAAAACTGTTTTTT.

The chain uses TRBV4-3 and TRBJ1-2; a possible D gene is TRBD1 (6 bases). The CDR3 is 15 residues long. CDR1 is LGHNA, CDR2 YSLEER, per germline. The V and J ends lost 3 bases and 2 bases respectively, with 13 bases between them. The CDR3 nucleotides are TGCGCCAGCAGCCAGACAGGCCGGCGGAACTATGGCTACACCTTC. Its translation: CASSQTGRRNYGYTF.